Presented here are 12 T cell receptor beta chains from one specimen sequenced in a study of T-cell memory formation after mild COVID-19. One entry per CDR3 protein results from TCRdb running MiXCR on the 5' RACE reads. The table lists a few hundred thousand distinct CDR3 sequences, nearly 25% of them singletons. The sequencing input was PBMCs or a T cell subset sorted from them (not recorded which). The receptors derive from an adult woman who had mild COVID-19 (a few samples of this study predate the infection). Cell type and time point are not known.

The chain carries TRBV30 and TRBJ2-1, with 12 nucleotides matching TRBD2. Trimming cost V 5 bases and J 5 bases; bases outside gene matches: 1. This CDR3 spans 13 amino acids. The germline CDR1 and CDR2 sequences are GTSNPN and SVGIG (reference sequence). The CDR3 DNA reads TGTGCCTGGTGGACTAGCGGGGACAATGAGCAGTTCTTC. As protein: CAWWTSGDNEQFF.

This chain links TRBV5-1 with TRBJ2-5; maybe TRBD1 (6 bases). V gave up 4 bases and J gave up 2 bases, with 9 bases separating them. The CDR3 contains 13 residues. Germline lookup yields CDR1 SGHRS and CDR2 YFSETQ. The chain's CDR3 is CASSVDRQETQYF. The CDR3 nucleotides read TGCGCCAGCAGCGTAGACAGGCAAGAGACCCAGTACTTC.

The CDR3 nucleotides are TGTGCCAGCAGAAGGGCTAGCGGGGGGTACACAGATACGCAGTATTTT. Its translation: CASRRASGGYTDTQYF. The V gene is TRBV6-5, the J gene TRBJ2-3; 11 nucleotides align to TRBD2. Germline V lookup: CDR1 MNHEY, CDR2 SVGAGI. CDR3 length: 16 residues. Losses at the gene ends were 6 bases for V and 2 bases for J; bases not matched to a gene: 7.

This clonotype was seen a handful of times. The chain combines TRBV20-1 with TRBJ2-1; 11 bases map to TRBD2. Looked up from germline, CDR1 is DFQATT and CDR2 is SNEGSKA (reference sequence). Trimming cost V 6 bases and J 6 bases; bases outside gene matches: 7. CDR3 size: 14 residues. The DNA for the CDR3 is TGCAGTGCGGGGGATAGCGGGAGGGCCAATGAGCAGTTCTTC. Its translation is CSAGDSGRANEQFF.

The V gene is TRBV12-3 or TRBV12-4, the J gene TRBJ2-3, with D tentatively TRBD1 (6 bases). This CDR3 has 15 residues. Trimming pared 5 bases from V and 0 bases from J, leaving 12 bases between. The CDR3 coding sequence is TGTGCCAGCAGTCCGAACAGGGCTAGCACAGATACGCAGTATTTT. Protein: CASSPNRASTDTQYF.

The CDR3 protein is CATLYIPGQGARNEQFF. The CDR3, as DNA: TGTGCCACCCTTTACATACCGGGACAGGGGGCTCGGAATGAGCAGTTCTTC. The chain couples TRBV24-1 to TRBJ2-1, with 12 positions matching TRBD1. The CDR3 length is 17 residues. The germline V gene encodes CDR1 KGHDR and CDR2 SFDVKD. Germline trimming cut 9 bases from V and 7 bases from J; bases unmatched to any gene: 15.

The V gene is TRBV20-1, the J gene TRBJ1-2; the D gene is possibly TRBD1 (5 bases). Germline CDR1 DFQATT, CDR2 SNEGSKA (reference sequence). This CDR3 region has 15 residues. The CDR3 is CRGYETAMGFYGYTF. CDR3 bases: TGCAGGGGGTACGAGACAGCTATGGGGTTCTATGGCTACACCTTC.

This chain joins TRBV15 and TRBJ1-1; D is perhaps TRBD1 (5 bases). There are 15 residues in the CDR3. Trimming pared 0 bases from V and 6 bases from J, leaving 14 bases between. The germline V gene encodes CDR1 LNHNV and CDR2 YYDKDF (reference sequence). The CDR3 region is CATSRDGGINPEAFF. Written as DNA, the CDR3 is TGTGCCACCAGCAGAGATGGGGGAATTAACCCTGAAGCTTTCTTT.

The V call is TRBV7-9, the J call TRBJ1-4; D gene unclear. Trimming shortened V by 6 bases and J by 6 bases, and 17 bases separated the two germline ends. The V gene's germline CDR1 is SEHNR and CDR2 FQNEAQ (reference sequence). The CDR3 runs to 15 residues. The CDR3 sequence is CASSPFWGEDEKLFF. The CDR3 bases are TGTGCCAGCAGTCCATTCTGGGGTGAGGATGAAAAACTGTTTTTT. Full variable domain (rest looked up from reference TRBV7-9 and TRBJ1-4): DTGVSQNPRHKITKRGQNVTFRCDPISEHNRLYWYRQTLGQGPEFLTYFQNEAQLEKSRLLSDRFSAERPKGSFSTLEIQRTEQGDSAMYLCASSPFWGEDEKLFFGSGTQLSVL.

CDR3 nucleotides: TGCGCCAGCAGCCTCGACCGGGACAGCCTTGGGGAGACCCAGTACTTC. Translation: CASSLDRDSLGETQYF. V gene TRBV5-1 combines with J gene TRBJ2-5; 7 nucleotides align to TRBD1. The V gene's germline CDR1 is SGHRS and CDR2 YFSETQ. CDR3 size: 16 residues. V lost 4 bases and J lost 5; bases outside the gene matches: 14.

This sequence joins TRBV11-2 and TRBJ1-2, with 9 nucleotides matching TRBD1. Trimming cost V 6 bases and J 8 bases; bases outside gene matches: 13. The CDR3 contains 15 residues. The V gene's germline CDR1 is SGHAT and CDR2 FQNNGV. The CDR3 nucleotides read TGTGCCAGCAGTTCTCGACAGGGGGTATCGAGGGGCTACACCTTC. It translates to CASSSRQGVSRGYTF.

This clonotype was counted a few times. The CDR3 protein is CASSLLQAHYGYTF. CDR3 nucleotides: TGTGCCAGCAGCTTGTTGCAGGCCCACTATGGCTACACCTTC. The chain carries TRBV5-6 and TRBJ1-2; D is unclear. V was shortened by 1 base and J by 3 bases, with 10 bases between the two germline ends. CDR1 is SGHDT, CDR2 YYEEEE, per germline. The CDR3 runs to 14 residues. The whole variable domain, remainder taken from reference TRBV5-6 and TRBJ1-2, is DAGVTQSPTHLIKTRGQQVTLRCSPKSGHDTVSWYQQALGQGPQFIFQYYEEEERQRGNFPDRFSGHQFPNYSSELNVNALLLGDSALYLCASSLLQAHYGYTFGSGTRLTVV.